This T cell receptor beta chain was sequenced for a study of cytomegalovirus exposure and HLA in healthy donors. Germline CDR1 is SEHNR and CDR2 is FQNEAQ (reference sequence). Trimming took 5 bases from V and 3 from J; bases not matched to a gene: 8. The CDR3 extends over 16 amino acids. This PCR relied on a set of 60 Vbeta primers and 13 Jbeta primers. Sequencing was performed with immunoSEQ multiplex PCR; in TCRdb, only in-frame clones are kept and a portion is missing. Its listing shows approximately 190,000 clones. The material sequenced was PBMCs. This sequence joins TRBV7-9 and TRBJ2-1; 9 bases map to TRBD2. The receptor comes from a man in his thirties or forties in good health and CMV-seronegative. The CDR3 reads CASSPGLANYYNEQFF. The DNA of the CDR3 is TGTGCCAGCAGCCCAGGACTAGCGAATTACTACAATGAGCAGTTCTTC.